This TCR beta chain was sequenced in a study of T-cell reconstitution after alpha-beta-depleted transplantation in children. Study-wide points: One year after transplant, T-cell counts and diversity came mostly from newly produced T cells. By about two months after transplant, alpha-beta T cells reportedly arose from several hundred graft clones that had expanded. Elevated TCRbeta diversity at day 60 was traced, in some patients, to surviving recipient T cells and thymic progenitors.

The CDR3 extends over 14 amino acids. Germline CDR1 reads DFQATT; CDR2 reads SNEGSKA (reference sequence). With 8 bases clipped from V and 4 bases from J, the junction kept 10 bases outside the gene matches. Unique molecular identifiers were incorporated into the prepared TCRbeta library. From the PCR reads, TCRdb called clonotypes with MiXCR, one entry per CDR3 protein. This sample has about 900,000 distinct CDR3 sequences, with about 29% found just once. About this clonotype itself: Its antigen is not identified.

The TCR was taken from a boy in the first two years of life who had a stem cell transplant for SCID, so the T cells may come from the graft donor. The material was PBMCs, mostly from graft donor cells, obtained 360 days after TCRalphabeta/CD19-depleted stem cell transplant. This rearrangement joins TRBV20-1 to TRBJ1-5; 8 bases fit TRBD1. The CDR3 bases are TGCAGTCTAACACTACAGGGGGAGAATCAGCCCCAGCATTTT. It yields the protein CSLTLQGENQPQHF.